This TCR beta chain was recovered during a study of Graves' ophthalmopathy and Graves' hyperthyroidism. Findings and caveats of the study: Researchers report that a 13-signature model separated ophthalmopathy from stable hyperthyroidism, posting 85% to 90% sensitivity and less than 82% specificity.

Deletions cut 6 bases from V and 1 base from J, with 16 bases between. CDR1 SEHNR and CDR2 FQNEAQ come from the germline V gene (reference sequence). The CDR3 has 16 residues. Amplification targeted the TCR beta CDR3 regions, with RNA transcripts as the source material. HTBI-primed RT-PCR formed the first round, and a multiplex PCR formed the second. TCRdb reanalysed the multiplex PCR reads using MiXCR and keeps one entry per CDR3 protein. The sample has about 600,000 distinct CDR3 sequences; roughly 40% are singletons. This clonotype was picked up a small number of times. Its matching antigen is unknown.

The sequenced sample was peripheral blood or thyroid tissue (not recorded which). The chain recombines TRBV7-9 with TRBJ2-4, with TRBD2 as a possible D gene (6 bases). The TCR comes from an adult man with Graves' hyperthyroidism. The CDR3 DNA reads TGTGCCAGCAGTTCCGGGGGACTTCAGGCCAAAAACATTCAGTACTTC. Translated, it gives CASSSGGLQAKNIQYF.